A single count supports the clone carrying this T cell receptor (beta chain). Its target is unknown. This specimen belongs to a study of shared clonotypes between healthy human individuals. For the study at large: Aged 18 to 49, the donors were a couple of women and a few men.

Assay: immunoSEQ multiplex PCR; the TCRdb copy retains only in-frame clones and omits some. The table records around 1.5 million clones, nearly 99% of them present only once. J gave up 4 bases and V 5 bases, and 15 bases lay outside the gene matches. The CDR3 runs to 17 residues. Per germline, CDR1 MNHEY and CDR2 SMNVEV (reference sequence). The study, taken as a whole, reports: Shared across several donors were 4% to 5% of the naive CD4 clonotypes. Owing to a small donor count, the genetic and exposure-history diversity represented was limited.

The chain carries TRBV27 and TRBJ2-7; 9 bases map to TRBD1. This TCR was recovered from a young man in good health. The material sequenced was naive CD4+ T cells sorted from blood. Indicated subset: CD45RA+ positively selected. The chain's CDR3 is CASSPPRVGDRDYEQYF. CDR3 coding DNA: TGTGCCAGCAGTCCCCCCCGGGTCGGGGACAGGGATTACGAGCAGTACTTC.